This TCR beta chain is from a study of T cell responses to AZD1222 COVID-19 vaccine. Clones were sequenced by immunoSEQ multiplex PCR, and TCRdb holds only the in-frame ones, with some missing. The profile shows under 140,000 clones, less than 95% of them singletons. Comment on this clone: Its antigen is unknown.

General study points: In all cases, repertoires were sampled only after the peak T cell response. Females made up more of the donors, who were largely white British, and clonal diversity may have come out too low.

Sequenced material: peripheral blood, taken 28 days after the second AZD1222 dose. This receptor was taken from an adult who received the AZD1222 COVID-19 vaccine.

CDR3 residues: CASGAGADHEQYF. The CDR3 bases are TGCGCCAGCGGGGCGGGGGCGGATCACGAGCAGTACTTC. The chain couples TRBV5-1 to TRBJ2-7; weak D call: TRBD2 (7 bases). Germline V gives CDR1 SGHRS, CDR2 YFSETQ. The CDR3 has 13 amino acids. V lost 7 bases and J lost 5, with 16 bases in between.